One and the same sample provided the 7 T cell receptor beta chains below, sequenced in a study of cytomegalovirus exposure and HLA in healthy donors. Some clones are missing from TCRdb's copy, which holds only in-frame ones; the method was immunoSEQ multiplex PCR. The sample contains over 250,000 clones, 86% of which appear only once. Sequencing used PBMCs. The source is a woman between 18 and 29 years old in good health and CMV-seronegative.

This clone was counted once. CDR3 in amino acids: CASSLPSTGQLGETQYF. The CDR3 DNA reads TGTGCCAGCAGCTTACCCTCGACAGGACAGTTGGGAGAGACCCAGTACTTC. The J gene is TRBJ2-5, the V gene TRBV7-2, with a weak D call TRBD1 (6 bases). V dropped 2 bases and J dropped 4 bases, with 20 bases sitting between them. There are 17 residues in the CDR3. From germline, CDR1 is SGHTA and CDR2 FQGNSA.

V and J are TRBV5-1 and TRBJ2-1, with 15 nucleotides matching TRBD2. The germline V gene has CDR1 SGHRS and CDR2 YFSETQ. With 4 bases clipped from V and 0 bases from J, the junction kept 5 bases outside the gene matches. The CDR3 contains 18 residues. CDR3 protein: CASSQGLAGGRSYNEQFF. The CDR3 DNA follows: TGCGCCAGCAGCCAGGGACTAGCGGGAGGTCGCTCCTACAATGAGCAGTTCTTC.

The chain has TRBV6-5 and TRBJ1-4; maybe TRBD1 (5 bases). The germline V and J ends were trimmed by 5 bases and 4 bases, with 11 bases remaining between them. Germline CDR1 is MNHEY and CDR2 is SVGAGI. CDR3 length: 14 residues. CDR3 amino acids: CASSLGADNEKLFF. The CDR3 coding sequence is TGTGCCAGCAGTCTTGGGGCGGATAATGAAAAACTGTTTTTT.

The chain couples TRBV7-3 to TRBJ1-1, with 11 bases that match TRBD1. V lost 5 bases to trimming and J lost 11 bases; unmatched junction nucleotides: 7. The CDR3 contains 13 residues. Germline V CDR1 and CDR2: SGHTA, FQGTGA. The DNA of the CDR3 is TGTGCCAGCAGCCCCAGGACAGGGGGCGACGCTTTCTTT. It yields the protein CASSPRTGGDAFF. Full variable domain (remainder filled in from reference TRBV7-3 and TRBJ1-1): GAGVSQTPSNKVTEKGKYVELRCDPISGHTALYWYRQSLGQGPEFLIYFQGTGAADDSGLPNDRFFAVRPEGSVSTLKIQRTERGDSAVYLCASSPRTGGDAFFGQGTRLTVV.

This clone was picked up one time. The chain joins TRBV7-2 to TRBJ1-5; no clear D gene. Germline assignment: CDR1 SGHTA and CDR2 FQGNSA. The CDR3 sequence is 13 residues long. Trimming removed 6 bases from V and 4 bases from J, with 10 bases in between. CDR3 sequence (DNA): TGTGCCAGCAGTGCTTCGGGGAATCAGCCCCAGCATTTT. Its protein is CASSASGNQPQHF.

The chain recombines TRBV15 with TRBJ1-3, with D unresolved. CDR1 is LNHNV and CDR2 is YYDKDF in the germline V gene (reference sequence). V lost 3 bases and J lost 1, with 19 bases in between. This CDR3 is 18 amino acids long. The DNA of the CDR3 is TGTGCCACCAGCAGTCACGGGCAGGTTCGGGGATCTGGAAACACCATATATTTT. This sequence encodes CATSSHGQVRGSGNTIYF.

The gene calls are TRBV7-9 and TRBJ2-5, with D perhaps matching TRBD2 (6 bases). Germline-derived CDR1 and CDR2 are SEHNR and FQNEAQ (reference sequence). Trimming removed 5 bases from V and 4 bases from J, with 14 bases in between. CDR3 size: 14 residues. The CDR3 nucleotides read TGTGCCAGCAGCCGGGCGGGGACGTCAGAGACCCAGTACTTC. It yields the protein CASSRAGTSETQYF.